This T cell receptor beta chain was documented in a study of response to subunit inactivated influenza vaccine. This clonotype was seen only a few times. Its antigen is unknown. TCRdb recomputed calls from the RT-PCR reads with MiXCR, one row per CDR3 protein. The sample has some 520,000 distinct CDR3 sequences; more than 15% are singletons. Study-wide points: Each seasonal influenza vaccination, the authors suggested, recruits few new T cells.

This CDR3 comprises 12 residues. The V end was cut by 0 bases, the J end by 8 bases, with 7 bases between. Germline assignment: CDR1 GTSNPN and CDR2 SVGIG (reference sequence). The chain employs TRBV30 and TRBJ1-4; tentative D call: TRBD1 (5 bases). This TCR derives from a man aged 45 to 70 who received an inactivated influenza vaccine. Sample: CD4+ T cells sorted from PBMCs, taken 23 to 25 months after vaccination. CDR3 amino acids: CAWSVRGEKLFF. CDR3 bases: TGTGCCTGGAGTGTGAGGGGCGAAAAACTGTTTTTT.